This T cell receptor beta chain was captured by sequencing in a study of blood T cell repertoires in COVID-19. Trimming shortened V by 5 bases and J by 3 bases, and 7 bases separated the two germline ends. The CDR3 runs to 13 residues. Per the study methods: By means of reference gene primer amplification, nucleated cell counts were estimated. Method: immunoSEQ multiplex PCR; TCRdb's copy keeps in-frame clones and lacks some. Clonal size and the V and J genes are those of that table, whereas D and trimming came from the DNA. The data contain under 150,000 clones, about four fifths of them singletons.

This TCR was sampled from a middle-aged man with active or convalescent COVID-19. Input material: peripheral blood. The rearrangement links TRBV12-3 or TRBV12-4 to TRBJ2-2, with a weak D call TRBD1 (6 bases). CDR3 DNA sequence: TGTGCCAGCAGTAACAGGGACACCGGGGAGCTGTTTTTT. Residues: CASSNRDTGELFF.